This section outlines one T cell receptor (beta chain) sequence together with its context. Antigen unknown. TCRdb's table, derived via immunoSEQ multiplex PCR, lists solely in-frame clones and lacks some. Among tens of thousands of clones listed, over 55% were seen once. These data belong to a study of T cell clones after liver transplantation. Study details: In this trial, immunosuppression withdrawal was attempted within 2 years of liver transplant. HCV positivity affected three of eight recipients; the rest lacked autoimmune or viral indications. Overall study findings and caveats: Graft donor-reactive T cells possibly entered the graft instead of undergoing deletion. The donor-reactive repertoire was only partly measurable in two subjects, lacking donor cells.

With 5 bases clipped from V and 4 bases from J, the junction kept 4 bases outside the gene matches. This CDR3 has 13 amino acids. Germline CDR1 and CDR2: SNHLY and FYNNEI. The receptor's source is a human donor who received a liver transplant. The specimen comprised CD4+ T cells from blood, sampled before liver transplant. This chain joins TRBV2 and TRBJ2-5, with 7 bases that match TRBD2. In DNA form, the CDR3 reads TGTGCCAGCAGTCTAGGGAGGGCAGAGACCCAGTACTTC. Encoded protein: CASSLGRAETQYF.